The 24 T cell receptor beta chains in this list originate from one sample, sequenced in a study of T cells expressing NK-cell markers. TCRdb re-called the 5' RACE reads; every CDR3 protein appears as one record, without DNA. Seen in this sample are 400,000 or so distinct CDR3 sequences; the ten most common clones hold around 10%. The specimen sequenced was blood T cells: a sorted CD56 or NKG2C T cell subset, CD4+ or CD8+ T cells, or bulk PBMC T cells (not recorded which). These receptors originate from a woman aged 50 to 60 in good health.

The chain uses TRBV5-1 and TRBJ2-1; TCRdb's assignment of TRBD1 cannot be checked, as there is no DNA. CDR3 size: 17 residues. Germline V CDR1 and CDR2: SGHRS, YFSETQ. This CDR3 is CASSFFLGASADTEQFF.

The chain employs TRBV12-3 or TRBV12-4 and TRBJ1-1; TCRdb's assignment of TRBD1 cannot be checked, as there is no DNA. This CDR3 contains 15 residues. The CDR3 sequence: CASGPGQGLNTEAFF.

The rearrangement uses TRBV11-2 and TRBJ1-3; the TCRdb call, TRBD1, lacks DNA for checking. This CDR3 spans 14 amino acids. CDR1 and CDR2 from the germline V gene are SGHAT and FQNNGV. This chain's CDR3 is CASSLRQGWNTIYF.

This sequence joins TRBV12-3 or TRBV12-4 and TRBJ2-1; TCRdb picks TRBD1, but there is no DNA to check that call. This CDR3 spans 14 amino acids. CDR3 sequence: CASSLQRGANEQFF.

The CDR3 loop is CASSQEAGTGVQETQYF. The rearrangement uses TRBV4-1 and TRBJ2-5; no DNA is available, so the TRBD1 call from TCRdb remains unchecked. This CDR3 is 17 amino acids long. CDR1 is MGHRA, CDR2 YSYEKL, per germline.

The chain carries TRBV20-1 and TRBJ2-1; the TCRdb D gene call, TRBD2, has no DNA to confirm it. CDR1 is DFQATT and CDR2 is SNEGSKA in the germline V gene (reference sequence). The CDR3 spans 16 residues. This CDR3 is CSARDPAGLSYNEQFF.

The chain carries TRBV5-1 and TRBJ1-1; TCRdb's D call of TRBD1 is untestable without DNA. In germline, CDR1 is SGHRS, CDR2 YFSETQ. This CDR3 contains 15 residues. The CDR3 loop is CASSVGGAGTLEAFF.

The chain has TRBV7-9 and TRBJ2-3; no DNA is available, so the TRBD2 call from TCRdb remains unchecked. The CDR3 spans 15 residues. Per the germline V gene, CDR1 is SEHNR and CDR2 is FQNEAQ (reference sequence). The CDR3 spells CASYGLAPSTDTQYF.

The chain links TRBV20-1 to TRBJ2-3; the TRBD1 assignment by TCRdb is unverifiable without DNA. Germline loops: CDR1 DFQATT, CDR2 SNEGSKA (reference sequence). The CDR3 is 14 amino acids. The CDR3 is CSAYGSRGRDTQYF.

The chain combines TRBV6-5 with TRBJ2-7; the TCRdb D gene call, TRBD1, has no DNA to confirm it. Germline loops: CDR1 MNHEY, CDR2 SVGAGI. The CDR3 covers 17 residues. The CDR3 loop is CASSYNPLGANSYEQYF.

Here the CDR3 reads CASSRQNEQFF. This chain links TRBV27 with TRBJ2-1; checking the TCRdb D call of TRBD1 is not possible without DNA. The germline CDR1 and CDR2 sequences are MNHEY and SMNVEV (reference sequence). The CDR3 extends over 11 amino acids.

CDR3 residues: CASSRGSFQETQYF. The chain combines TRBV7-3 with TRBJ2-5; TCRdb's D call, TRBD2, is unchecked because there is no DNA. The germline CDR1 and CDR2 sequences are SGHTA and FQGTGA. The CDR3 consists of 14 residues.

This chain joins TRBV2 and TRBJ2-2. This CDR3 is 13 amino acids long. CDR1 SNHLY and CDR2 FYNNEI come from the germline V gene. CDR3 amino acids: CASRYITPVELFF.

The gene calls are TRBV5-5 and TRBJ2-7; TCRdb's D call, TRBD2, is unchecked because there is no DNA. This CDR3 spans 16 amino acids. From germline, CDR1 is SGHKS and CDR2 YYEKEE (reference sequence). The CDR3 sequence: CASSLYFSGDSYEQYF.

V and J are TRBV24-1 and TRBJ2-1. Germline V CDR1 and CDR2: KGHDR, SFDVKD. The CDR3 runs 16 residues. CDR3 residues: CATSDLQGYSRSEQFF.

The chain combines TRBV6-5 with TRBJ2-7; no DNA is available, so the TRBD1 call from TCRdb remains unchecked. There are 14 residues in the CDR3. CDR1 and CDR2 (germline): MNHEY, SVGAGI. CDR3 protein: CASRRTGLSYEQYF.

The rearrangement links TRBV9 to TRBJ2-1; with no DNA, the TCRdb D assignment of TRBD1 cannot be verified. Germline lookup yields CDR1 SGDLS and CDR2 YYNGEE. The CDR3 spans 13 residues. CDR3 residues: CASSYAGVYEQFF. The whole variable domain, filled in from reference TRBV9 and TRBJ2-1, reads DSGVTQTPKHLITATGQRVTLRCSPRSGDLSVYWYQQSLDQGLQFLIQYYNGEERAKGNILERFSAQQFPDLHSELNLSSLELGDSALYFCASSYAGVYEQFFGPGTRLTVL.

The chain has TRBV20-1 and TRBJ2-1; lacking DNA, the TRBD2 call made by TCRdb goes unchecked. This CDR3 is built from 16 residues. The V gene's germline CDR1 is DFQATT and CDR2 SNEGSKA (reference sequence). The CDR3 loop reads CSADPPSGRGVNEQFF.

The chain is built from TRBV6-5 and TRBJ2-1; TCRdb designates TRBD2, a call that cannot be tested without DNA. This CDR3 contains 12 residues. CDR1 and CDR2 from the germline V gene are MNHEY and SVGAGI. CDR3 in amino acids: CASKDGRNEQFF.

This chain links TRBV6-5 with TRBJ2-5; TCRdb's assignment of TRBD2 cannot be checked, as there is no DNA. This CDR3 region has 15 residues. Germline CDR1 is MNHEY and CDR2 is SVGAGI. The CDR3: CASSEAGVGRETQYF.

The CDR3 sequence is CASSPSGTGHEQYF. J is TRBJ2-7 and V is TRBV11-2; the TCRdb call, TRBD1, lacks DNA for checking. The CDR3 covers 14 residues. Germline V lookup: CDR1 SGHAT, CDR2 FQNNGV. Based on the CDR3 plus reference TRBV11-2 and TRBJ2-7, the full variable domain is EAGVAQSPRYKIIEKRQSVAFWCNPISGHATLYWYQQILGQGPKLLIQFQNNGVVDDSQLPKDRFSAERLKGVDSTLKIQPAKLEDSAVYLCASSPSGTGHEQYFGPGTRLTVT.

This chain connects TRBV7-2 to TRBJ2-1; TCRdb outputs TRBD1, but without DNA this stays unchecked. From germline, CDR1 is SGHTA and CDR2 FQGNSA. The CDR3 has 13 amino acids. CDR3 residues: CASSDLGPRVGFF.

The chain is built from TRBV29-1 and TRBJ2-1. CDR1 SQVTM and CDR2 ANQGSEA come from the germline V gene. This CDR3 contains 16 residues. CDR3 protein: CSVPSGFLSSYNEQFF.

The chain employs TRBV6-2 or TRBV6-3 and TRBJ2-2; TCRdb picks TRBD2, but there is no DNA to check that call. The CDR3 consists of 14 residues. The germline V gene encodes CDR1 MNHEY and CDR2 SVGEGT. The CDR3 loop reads CASNPSGNGGELFF.